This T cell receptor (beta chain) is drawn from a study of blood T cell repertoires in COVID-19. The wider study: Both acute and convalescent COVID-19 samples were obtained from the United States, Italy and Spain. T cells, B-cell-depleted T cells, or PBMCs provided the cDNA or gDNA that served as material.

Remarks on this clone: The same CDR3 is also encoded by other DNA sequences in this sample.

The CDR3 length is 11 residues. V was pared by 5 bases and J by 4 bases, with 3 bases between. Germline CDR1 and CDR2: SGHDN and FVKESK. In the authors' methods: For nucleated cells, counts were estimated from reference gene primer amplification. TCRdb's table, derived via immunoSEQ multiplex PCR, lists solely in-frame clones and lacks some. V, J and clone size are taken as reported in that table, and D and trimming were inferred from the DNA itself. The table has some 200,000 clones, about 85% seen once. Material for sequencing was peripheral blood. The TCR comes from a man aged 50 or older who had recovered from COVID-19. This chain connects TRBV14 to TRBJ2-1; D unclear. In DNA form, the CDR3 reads TGTGCCAGCAGCTTATACAATGAGCAGTTCTTC. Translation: CASSLYNEQFF.